Shown below are 28 T cell receptor beta chains from a single sample sequenced in a study of blood T cell repertoires in COVID-19. Assay: immunoSEQ multiplex PCR; the TCRdb copy retains only in-frame clones and omits some. This sample has about 200,000 clones, with about 87% found just once. Sample: peripheral blood. Receptor source: a man in his fifties or sixties with acute or convalescent COVID-19.

This rearrangement joins TRBV5-1 to TRBJ2-3; TRBD1 matches 7 bases. Germline assignment: CDR1 SGHRS and CDR2 YFSETQ. V was pared by 0 bases and J by 8 bases, with 12 bases of the junction left unmatched. CDR3 size: 16 residues. CDR3 DNA: TGCGCCAGCAGCTTGGCCGTAAGGGGGCGAAACGGTACGCAGTATTTT. Translation gives CASSLAVRGRNGTQYF.

The chain links TRBV28 to TRBJ1-4, with 7 positions matching TRBD1. This CDR3 is 14 amino acids long. After removal of 8 bases from V and 9 bases from J, the junction contained 12 bases not matched to a gene. Germline CDR1 reads MDHEN; CDR2 reads SYDVKM. This CDR3 reads CASRPPGRGQKLFF. The CDR3 DNA reads TGTGCCAGCCGTCCCCCCGGGAGGGGGCAAAAACTGTTTTTT.

This clone was seen a handful of times. V is TRBV4-1 and J is TRBJ2-7, with 12 nucleotides matching TRBD1. V was clipped by 2 bases and J by 7 bases; unmatched bases: 9. Germline CDR1 is MGHRA and CDR2 is YSYEKL. This CDR3 comprises 16 residues. The CDR3 nucleotides are TGCGCCAGCAGCCAAACCCCGGGACAGGGGGCTGGAGAGCAGTACTTC. This sequence encodes CASSQTPGQGAGEQYF.

The V gene is TRBV6-2 or TRBV6-3, the J gene TRBJ1-6; 7 bases agree with TRBD1. V dropped 6 bases and J dropped 7; count of bases not matched to a gene: 6. Germline CDR1 is MNHEY and CDR2 is SVGEGT. The CDR3 extends over 14 amino acids. CDR3 nucleotide sequence: TGTGCCAGCAGCACCGGGACAGAGAATTCACCCCTCCACTTT. Amino acids: CASSTGTENSPLHF.

This chain joins TRBV18 and TRBJ2-3, with D tentatively TRBD1 (5 bases). This CDR3 has 16 amino acids. Trimming stripped 2 bases from V and 0 bases from J, with 12 bases between. Germline assignment: CDR1 KGHSH and CDR2 LQKENI. The DNA for the CDR3 is TGTGCCAGCTCACCATACCAGGGAAGAAGCACAGATACGCAGTATTTT. It is translated as CASSPYQGRSTDTQYF.

The chain carries TRBV20-1 and TRBJ2-7; D is uncertain. CDR3 length: 13 residues. Germline assignment: CDR1 DFQATT and CDR2 SNEGSKA (reference sequence). V dropped 3 bases and J dropped 4 bases, with 13 bases sitting between them. The chain's CDR3 is CSASASLRYEQYF. CDR3 bases: TGCAGTGCTAGTGCTTCGCTGAGGTACGAGCAGTACTTC.

The J gene is TRBJ1-5, the V gene TRBV2; 9 nucleotides align to TRBD1. This CDR3 is built from 14 residues. After removal of 6 bases from V and 2 bases from J, the junction contained 2 bases not matched to a gene. Germline values: CDR1 SNHLY, CDR2 FYNNEI. The CDR3 DNA reads TGTGCCAGCAGCGGGGACAGGGGCAATCAGCCCCAGCATTTT. This translates into CASSGDRGNQPQHF.

The chain has TRBV7-9 and TRBJ1-5, with D possibly matching TRBD1 (5 bases). The CDR3 is 18 residues long. CDR1 SEHNR and CDR2 FQNEAQ come from the germline V gene (reference sequence). Trimming removed 5 bases from V and 1 base from J, with 21 bases in between. The CDR3 reads CASSASGRVVASNQPQHF. In DNA, the CDR3 is TGTGCCAGCAGCGCCTCGGGCAGGGTCGTTGCAAGCAATCAGCCCCAGCATTTT.

This chain joins TRBV5-4 and TRBJ1-2; no clear D gene. The CDR3 consists of 13 residues. Trimming took 4 bases from V and 4 from J, leaving 11 bases between them. Germline CDR1 SGHNT, CDR2 YYREEE (reference sequence). The CDR3 loop is CASSPREAYGYTF. The DNA of the CDR3 is TGTGCCAGCAGCCCTCGGGAGGCCTATGGCTACACCTTC.

The chain combines TRBV2 with TRBJ2-5, with 7 bases identical to TRBD1. The V gene end was trimmed by 7 bases and the J gene end by 1 base; junction bases not matched to a gene: 18. There are 18 residues in the CDR3. Germline loops: CDR1 SNHLY, CDR2 FYNNEI. The CDR3: CASTPGTALAGSQETQYF. As DNA, the CDR3 is TGTGCCAGCACCCCCGGGACAGCATTGGCCGGATCCCAAGAGACCCAGTACTTC.

The chain employs TRBV19 and TRBJ1-2, with D unresolved. The germline V gene encodes CDR1 LNHDA and CDR2 SQIVND (reference sequence). Trimming took off 3 bases at V and 0 bases at J, with 11 bases between the two ends. This CDR3 has 15 residues. The CDR3, as DNA: TGTGCCAGTAGTATTGGGCACCCAGCTAACTATGGCTACACCTTC. It specifies CASSIGHPANYGYTF.

V and J are TRBV6-2 or TRBV6-3 and TRBJ1-5; 7 positions match TRBD1. After removal of 0 bases from V and 5 bases from J, the junction contained 4 bases not matched to a gene. The CDR3 consists of 15 residues. The germline gives CDR1 MNHEY, CDR2 SVGEGT. CDR3 region: CASSYSRRGDQPQHF. In DNA form, the CDR3 reads TGTGCCAGCAGTTACTCTCGCAGGGGGGATCAGCCCCAGCATTTT.

This chain links TRBV12-3 or TRBV12-4 with TRBJ2-1; D gene unclear. The CDR3 length is 13 residues. Trimming left V 4 bases short and J 5 bases short, with 9 bases between. In nucleotides, the CDR3 is TGTGCCAGCAGTTGGAACAGAGACAATGAGCAGTTCTTC. Encoded protein: CASSWNRDNEQFF.

This clone was found once. The V gene is TRBV7-8, the J gene TRBJ2-7, with a weak D call TRBD2 (6 bases). The V and J ends lost 0 bases and 6 bases respectively, with 12 bases between them. There are 14 residues in the CDR3. Germline V lookup: CDR1 SGHVS, CDR2 FQNEAQ. This CDR3 is CASSLARQGGEQYF. CDR3 DNA sequence: TGTGCCAGCAGCTTAGCCCGTCAGGGAGGCGAGCAGTACTTC.

This clone has just a few counts. The CDR3 sequence: CASSPGQVEAFF. The DNA of the CDR3 is TGTGCCAGCAGCCCTGGACAGGTTGAAGCTTTCTTT. The V gene is TRBV12-3 or TRBV12-4, the J gene TRBJ1-1, with 7 nucleotides matching TRBD1. J gave up 7 bases and V 6 bases, and 5 bases lay outside the gene matches. The CDR3 runs to 12 residues.

The gene calls are TRBV29-1 and TRBJ2-1; 8 nucleotides line up with TRBD2. Germline V lookup: CDR1 SQVTM, CDR2 ANQGSEA. The J segment lost 10 bases and the V segment lost 4 bases, leaving 12 bases of the junction unmatched. This CDR3 is 14 amino acids long. The CDR3 region has the DNA TGCAGCGTTGCCCCCGGGGGGGACGCAGGGGAGCAGTTCTTC. Translation: CSVAPGGDAGEQFF.

The rearrangement joins TRBV6-6 to TRBJ2-7; TRBD1 aligns across 7 bases. The CDR3 sequence is 14 residues long. The germline gives CDR1 MNHNY, CDR2 SVGAGI (reference sequence). V was pared by 3 bases and J by 3 bases, with 5 bases of the junction left unmatched. The CDR3 is CASSYPGQYYEQYF. For the CDR3, the DNA is TGTGCCAGCAGTTATCCGGGACAGTACTACGAGCAGTACTTC.

The chain uses TRBV18 and TRBJ2-4; 10 nucleotides match TRBD1. Per the germline V gene, CDR1 is KGHSH and CDR2 is LQKENI. CDR3 length equals 18 residues. Unmatched junction bases numbered 10, after V lost 2 bases and J lost 3 bases. Written as DNA, the CDR3 is TGTGCCAGCTCACCATCGCTAGGACAGGGGGAGTTCAAAAACATTCAGTACTTC. Protein product: CASSPSLGQGEFKNIQYF. The full variable domain, rest sourced from reference TRBV18 and TRBJ2-4, is NAGVMQNPRHLVRRRGQEARLRCSPMKGHSHVYWYRQLPEEGLKFMVYLQKENIIDESGMPKERFSAEFPKEGPSILRIQQVVRGDSAAYFCASSPSLGQGEFKNIQYFGAGTRLSVL.

This rearrangement joins TRBV27 to TRBJ2-5, with 7 bases matching TRBD1. J was trimmed by 4 bases and V by 5 bases; bases with no gene match: 4. This CDR3 is built from 13 residues. Germline V lookup: CDR1 MNHEY, CDR2 SMNVEV (reference sequence). The DNA of the CDR3 is TGTGCCAGCAGTGACAGGGTTGGAGAGACCCAGTACTTC. It is translated as CASSDRVGETQYF.

The chain uses TRBV5-6 and TRBJ1-4; TRBD1 might be the D (6 bases). The CDR3 totals 15 residues. Germline V gene lookup returns CDR1 SGHDT and CDR2 YYEEEE. Between the trimmed V and J ends, which lost 4 bases and 6 bases, there was a span of 16 bases. The CDR3 reads CASSGRDKGYEKLFF. CDR3 sequence (DNA): TGTGCCAGCAGCGGCCGGGACAAAGGATATGAAAAACTGTTTTTT. The full variable domain, its missing parts supplied by reference TRBV5-6 and TRBJ1-4, is DAGVTQSPTHLIKTRGQQVTLRCSPKSGHDTVSWYQQALGQGPQFIFQYYEEEERQRGNFPDRFSGHQFPNYSSELNVNALLLGDSALYLCASSGRDKGYEKLFFGSGTQLSVL.

The rearrangement joins TRBV10-3 to TRBJ1-1; the match to TRBD1 covers 7 bases. Trimming removed 6 bases from V and 1 base from J; junction bases left unmatched: 2. From germline, CDR1 is ENHRY and CDR2 SYGVKD. CDR3 length: 13 residues. CDR3 bases: TGTGCCATCAGGACAGGGACGAACACTGAAGCTTTCTTT. It specifies CAIRTGTNTEAFF.

The chain links TRBV12-3 or TRBV12-4 to TRBJ1-6; unclear D gene. The CDR3 sequence is 13 residues long. V was pared by 5 bases and J by 11 bases, with 13 bases between. The CDR3 loop reads CASSREITPPLHF. CDR3 bases: TGTGCCAGCAGTCGAGAAATTACCCCACCCCTCCACTTT.

The chain has TRBV5-1 and TRBJ1-3; TRBD1 aligns across 8 bases. This CDR3 is 16 amino acids long. The V segment lost 3 bases and the J segment 4 bases; nucleotides outside the gene matches: 9. Germline CDR1 reads SGHRS; CDR2 reads YFSETQ. The CDR3 nucleotides are TGCGCCAGCAGCTCCCGGGGGACAGGCTTCGGAAACACCATATATTTT. Translation: CASSSRGTGFGNTIYF.

The sample holds one count of this clone. This chain uses TRBV5-1 with TRBJ2-5, with TRBD2 identical over 9 bases. V gave up 0 bases and J gave up 5 bases; unmatched junction bases: 8. Germline CDR1 is SGHRS and CDR2 is YFSETQ. The CDR3 runs 16 residues. CDR3 in DNA: TGCGCCAGCAGCTTGGCCCCGGCGGGGGGGCTTGAGACCCAGTACTTC. Protein product: CASSLAPAGGLETQYF.

The J gene is TRBJ1-1, the V gene TRBV6-5; weak D call: TRBD1 (5 bases). Trimming took off 0 bases at V and 7 bases at J, with 15 bases between the two ends. The CDR3 totals 15 residues. The V gene's germline CDR1 is MNHEY and CDR2 SVGAGI. CDR3: CASSYSQVKRIEAFF. In nucleotides, the CDR3 is TGTGCCAGCAGTTACTCACAGGTTAAACGGATTGAAGCTTTCTTT.

This clone was seen only once. The V and J genes are TRBV5-6 and TRBJ1-4; weak D call: TRBD1 (5 bases). V lost 0 bases and J lost 4, with 13 bases in between. The length of the CDR3 is 16 residues. Germline V gene lookup returns CDR1 SGHDT and CDR2 YYEEEE. CDR3 residues: CASSLGVGRRNEKLFF. CDR3 in DNA: TGTGCCAGCAGCTTGGGTGTGGGGCGCCGTAATGAAAAACTGTTTTTT.

The chain is built from TRBV11-2 and TRBJ2-2; 11 nucleotides align to TRBD2. CDR3 length: 17 residues. Germline V CDR1 and CDR2: SGHAT, FQNNGV. The junction had 6 bases not matched to a gene; V was cut back by 5 bases and J by 1 base. The CDR3: CASSRPLAGGNTGELFF. The CDR3 DNA sequence: TGTGCCAGCAGCCGGCCCCTAGCGGGGGGGAACACCGGGGAGCTGTTTTTT.

This sequence joins TRBV27 and TRBJ1-2; 8 bases fit TRBD1. CDR1 and CDR2 (germline): MNHEY, SMNVEV (reference sequence). Trimming at V came to 7 bases and at J to 4 bases, leaving 11 bases not matched to a gene. CDR3 length: 15 amino acids. Here the CDR3 DNA reads TGTGCCAGCACCCAAACCGGAGGACAGGGCTATGGCTACACCTTC. Amino acids: CASTQTGGQGYGYTF.